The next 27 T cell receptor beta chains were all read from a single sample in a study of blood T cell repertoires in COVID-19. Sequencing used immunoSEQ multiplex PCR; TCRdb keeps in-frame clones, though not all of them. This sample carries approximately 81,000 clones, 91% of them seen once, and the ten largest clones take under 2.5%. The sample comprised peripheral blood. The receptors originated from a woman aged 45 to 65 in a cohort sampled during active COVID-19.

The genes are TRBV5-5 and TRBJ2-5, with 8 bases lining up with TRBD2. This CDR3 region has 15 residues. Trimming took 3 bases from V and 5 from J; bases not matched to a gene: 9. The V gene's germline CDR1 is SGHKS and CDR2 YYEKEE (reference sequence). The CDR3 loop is CASSSIAGRGETQYF. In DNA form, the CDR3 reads TGTGCCAGCAGCTCTATAGCGGGACGCGGGGAGACCCAGTACTTC.

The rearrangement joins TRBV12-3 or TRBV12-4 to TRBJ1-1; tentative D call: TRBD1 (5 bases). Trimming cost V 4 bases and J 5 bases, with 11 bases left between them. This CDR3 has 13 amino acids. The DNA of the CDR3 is TGTGCCAGCAGTTGGAGGGGCGGGACTGAAGCTTTCTTT. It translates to CASSWRGGTEAFF.

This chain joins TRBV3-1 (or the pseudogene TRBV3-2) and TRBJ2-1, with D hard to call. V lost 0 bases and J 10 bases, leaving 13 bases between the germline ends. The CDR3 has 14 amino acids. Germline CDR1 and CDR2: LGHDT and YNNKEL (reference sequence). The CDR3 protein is CASSQEERRREQFF. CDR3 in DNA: TGTGCCAGCAGCCAAGAAGAAAGGCGGAGAGAGCAGTTCTTC.

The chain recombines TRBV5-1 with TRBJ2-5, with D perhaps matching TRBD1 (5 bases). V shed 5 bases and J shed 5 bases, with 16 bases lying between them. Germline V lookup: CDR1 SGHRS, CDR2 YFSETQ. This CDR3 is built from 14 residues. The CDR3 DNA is TGCGCCAGCAGTGAGTTTCTTCAGGGTGAGACCCAGTACTTC. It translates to CASSEFLQGETQYF.

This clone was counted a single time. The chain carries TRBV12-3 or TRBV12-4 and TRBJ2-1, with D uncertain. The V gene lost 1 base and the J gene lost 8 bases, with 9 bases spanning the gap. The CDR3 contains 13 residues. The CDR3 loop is CASSLDYFDEQFF. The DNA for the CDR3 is TGTGCCAGCAGTTTAGATTATTTCGATGAGCAGTTCTTC.

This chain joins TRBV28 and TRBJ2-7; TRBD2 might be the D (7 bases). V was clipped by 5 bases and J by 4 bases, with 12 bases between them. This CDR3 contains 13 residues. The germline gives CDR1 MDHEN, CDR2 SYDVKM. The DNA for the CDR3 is TGTGCCAGCAGTGGGGGGGCCCTGTACGAGCAGTACTTC. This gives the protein CASSGGALYEQYF.

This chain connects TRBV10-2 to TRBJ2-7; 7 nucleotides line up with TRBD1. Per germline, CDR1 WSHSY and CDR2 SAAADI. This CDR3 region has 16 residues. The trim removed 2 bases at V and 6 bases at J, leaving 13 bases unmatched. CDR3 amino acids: CASSEPPRDSLPEQYF. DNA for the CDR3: TGCGCCAGCAGTGAGCCACCCCGGGACAGTCTGCCCGAGCAGTACTTC.

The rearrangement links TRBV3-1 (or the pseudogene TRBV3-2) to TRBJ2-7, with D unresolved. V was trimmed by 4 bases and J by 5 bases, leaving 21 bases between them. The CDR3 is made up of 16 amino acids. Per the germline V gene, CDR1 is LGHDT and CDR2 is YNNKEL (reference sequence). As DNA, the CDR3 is TGTGCCAGCAGCCCACAGACATTCCCGTCCGGCCACGAGCAGTACTTC. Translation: CASSPQTFPSGHEQYF.

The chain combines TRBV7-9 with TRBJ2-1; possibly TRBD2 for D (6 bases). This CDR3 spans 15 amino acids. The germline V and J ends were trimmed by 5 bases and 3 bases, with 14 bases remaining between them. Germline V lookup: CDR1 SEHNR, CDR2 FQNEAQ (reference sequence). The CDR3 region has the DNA TGTGCCAGCAGCCCCCGGGGACTCAACTACAATGAGCAGTTCTTC. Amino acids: CASSPRGLNYNEQFF. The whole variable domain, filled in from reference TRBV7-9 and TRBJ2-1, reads DTGVSQNPRHKITKRGQNVTFRCDPISEHNRLYWYRQTLGQGPEFLTYFQNEAQLEKSRLLSDRFSAERPKGSFSTLEIQRTEQGDSAMYLCASSPRGLNYNEQFFGPGTRLTVL.

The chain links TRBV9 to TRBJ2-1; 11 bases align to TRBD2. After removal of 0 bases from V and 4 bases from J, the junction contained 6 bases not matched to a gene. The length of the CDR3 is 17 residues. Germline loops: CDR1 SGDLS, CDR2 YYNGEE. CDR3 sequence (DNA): TGTGCCAGCAGCGTAGGTAGCGGGGGGGCCTTTTACAATGAGCAGTTCTTC. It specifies CASSVGSGGAFYNEQFF.

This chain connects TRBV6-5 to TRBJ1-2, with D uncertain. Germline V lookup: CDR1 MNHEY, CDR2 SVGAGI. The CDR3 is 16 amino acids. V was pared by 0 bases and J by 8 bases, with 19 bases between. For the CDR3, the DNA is TGTGCCAGCAGTTACTCTAAACGTGGATCGGGCGGGGGCTACACCTTC. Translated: CASSYSKRGSGGGYTF.

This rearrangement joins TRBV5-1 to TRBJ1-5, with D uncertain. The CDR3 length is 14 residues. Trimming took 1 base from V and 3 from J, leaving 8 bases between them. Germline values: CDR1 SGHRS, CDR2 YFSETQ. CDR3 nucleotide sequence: TGCGCCAGCAGCTTGAGCGGGTCCAATCAGCCCCAGCATTTT. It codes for CASSLSGSNQPQHF.

The CDR3 sequence: CASSPLLAGASDTQYF. Here the CDR3 DNA reads TGTGCCAGCTCACCCCTGTTAGCGGGAGCGTCAGATACGCAGTATTTT. J is TRBJ2-3 and V is TRBV18; TRBD2 aligns across 9 bases. The CDR3 covers 16 residues. The germline V gene has CDR1 KGHSH and CDR2 LQKENI. J was trimmed by 4 bases and V by 3 bases; bases with no gene match: 8. The full variable domain, with the rest looked up from reference TRBV18 and TRBJ2-3, is NAGVMQNPRHLVRRRGQEARLRCSPMKGHSHVYWYRQLPEEGLKFMVYLQKENIIDESGMPKERFSAEFPKEGPSILRIQQVVRGDSAAYFCASSPLLAGASDTQYFGPGTRLTVL.

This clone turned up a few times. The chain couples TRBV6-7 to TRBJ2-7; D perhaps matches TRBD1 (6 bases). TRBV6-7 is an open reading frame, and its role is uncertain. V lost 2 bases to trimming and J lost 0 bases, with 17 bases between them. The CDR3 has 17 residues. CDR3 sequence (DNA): TGTGCCAGCAGTTACCGGGCCCCAGGGACACACTCCTACGAGCAGTACTTC. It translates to CASSYRAPGTHSYEQYF.

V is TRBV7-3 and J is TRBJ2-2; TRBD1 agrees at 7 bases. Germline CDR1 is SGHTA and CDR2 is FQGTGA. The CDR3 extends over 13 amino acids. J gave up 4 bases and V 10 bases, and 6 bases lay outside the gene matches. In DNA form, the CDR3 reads TGTGCCACGGGACAGTTCCCCACCGGGGAGCTGTTTTTT. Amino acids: CATGQFPTGELFF. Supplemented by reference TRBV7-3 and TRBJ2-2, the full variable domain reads GAGVSQTPSNKVTEKGKYVELRCDPISGHTALYWYRQSLGQGPEFLIYFQGTGAADDSGLPNDRFFAVRPEGSVSTLKIQRTERGDSAVYLCATGQFPTGELFFGEGSRLTVL.

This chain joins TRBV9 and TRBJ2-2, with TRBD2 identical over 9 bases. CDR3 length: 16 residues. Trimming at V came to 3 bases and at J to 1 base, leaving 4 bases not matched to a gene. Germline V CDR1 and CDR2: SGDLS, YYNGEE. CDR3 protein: CASSAAGGQNTGELFF. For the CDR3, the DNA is TGTGCCAGCAGCGCAGCGGGGGGCCAGAACACCGGGGAGCTGTTTTTT. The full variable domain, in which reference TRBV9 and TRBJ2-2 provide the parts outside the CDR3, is DSGVTQTPKHLITATGQRVTLRCSPRSGDLSVYWYQQSLDQGLQFLIQYYNGEERAKGNILERFSAQQFPDLHSELNLSSLELGDSALYFCASSAAGGQNTGELFFGEGSRLTVL.

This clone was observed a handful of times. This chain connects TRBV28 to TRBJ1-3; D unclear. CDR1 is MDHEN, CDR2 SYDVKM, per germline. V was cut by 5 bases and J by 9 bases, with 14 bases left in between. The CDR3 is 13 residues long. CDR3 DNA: TGTGCCAGCAGTGTCACGTTTATCGGCACCATATATTTT. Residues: CASSVTFIGTIYF.

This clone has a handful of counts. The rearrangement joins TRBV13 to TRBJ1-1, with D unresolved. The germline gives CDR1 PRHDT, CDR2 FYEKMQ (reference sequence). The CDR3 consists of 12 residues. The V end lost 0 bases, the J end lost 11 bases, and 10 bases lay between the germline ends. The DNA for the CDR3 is TGTGCCAGCAGCTTAGGAGTCAATGAGGCTTTCTTT. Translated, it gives CASSLGVNEAFF.

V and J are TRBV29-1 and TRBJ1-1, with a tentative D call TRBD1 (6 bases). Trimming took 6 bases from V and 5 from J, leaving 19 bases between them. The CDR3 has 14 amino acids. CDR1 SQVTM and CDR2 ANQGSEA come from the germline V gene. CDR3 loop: CSVDQQGRWTEAFF. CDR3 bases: TGCAGCGTCGACCAACAGGGAAGGTGGACTGAAGCTTTCTTT.

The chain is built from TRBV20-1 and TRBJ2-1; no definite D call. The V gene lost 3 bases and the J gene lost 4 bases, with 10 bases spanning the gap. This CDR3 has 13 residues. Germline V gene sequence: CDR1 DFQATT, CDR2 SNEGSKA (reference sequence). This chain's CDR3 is CSASSRRYNEQFF. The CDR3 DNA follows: TGCAGTGCTAGTAGCCGGAGATACAATGAGCAGTTCTTC.

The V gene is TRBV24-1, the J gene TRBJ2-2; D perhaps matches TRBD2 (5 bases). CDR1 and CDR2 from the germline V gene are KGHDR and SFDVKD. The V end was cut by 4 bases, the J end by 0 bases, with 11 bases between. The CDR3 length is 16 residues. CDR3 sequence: CATSDPGGANTGELFF. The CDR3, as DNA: TGTGCCACCAGTGACCCTGGAGGTGCGAACACCGGGGAGCTGTTTTTT.

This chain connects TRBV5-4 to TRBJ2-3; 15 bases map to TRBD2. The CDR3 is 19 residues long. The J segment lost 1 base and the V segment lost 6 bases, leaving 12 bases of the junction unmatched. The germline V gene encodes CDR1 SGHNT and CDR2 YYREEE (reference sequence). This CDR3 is CASKTLGTSGGYGTDTQYF. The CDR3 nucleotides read TGTGCCAGCAAAACGCTAGGGACTAGCGGGGGGTATGGCACAGATACGCAGTATTTT. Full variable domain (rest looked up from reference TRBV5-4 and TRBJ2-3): ETGVTQSPTHLIKTRGQQVTLRCSSQSGHNTVSWYQQALGQGPQFIFQYYREEENGRGNFPPRFSGLQFPNYSSELNVNALELDDSALYLCASKTLGTSGGYGTDTQYFGPGTRLTVL.

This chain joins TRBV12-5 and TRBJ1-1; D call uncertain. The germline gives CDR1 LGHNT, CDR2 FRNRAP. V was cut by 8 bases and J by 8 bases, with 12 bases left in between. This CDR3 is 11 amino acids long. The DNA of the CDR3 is TGTGCTAGTTCCTTGGGGAGGGAAGCTTTCTTT. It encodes CASSLGREAFF.

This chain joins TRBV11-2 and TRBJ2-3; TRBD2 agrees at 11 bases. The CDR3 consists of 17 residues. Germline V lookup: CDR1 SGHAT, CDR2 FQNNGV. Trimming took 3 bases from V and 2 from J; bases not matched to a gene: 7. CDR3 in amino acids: CASSLWSSGRNTDTQYF. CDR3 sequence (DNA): TGTGCCAGCAGCTTGTGGTCTAGCGGGAGGAACACAGATACGCAGTATTTT.

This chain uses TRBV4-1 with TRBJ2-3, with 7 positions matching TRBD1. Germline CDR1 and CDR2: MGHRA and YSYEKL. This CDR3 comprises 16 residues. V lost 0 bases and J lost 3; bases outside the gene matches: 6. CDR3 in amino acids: CASSQEVGRGTDTQYF. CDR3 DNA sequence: TGCGCCAGCAGCCAAGAGGTGGGCAGGGGGACAGATACGCAGTATTTT.

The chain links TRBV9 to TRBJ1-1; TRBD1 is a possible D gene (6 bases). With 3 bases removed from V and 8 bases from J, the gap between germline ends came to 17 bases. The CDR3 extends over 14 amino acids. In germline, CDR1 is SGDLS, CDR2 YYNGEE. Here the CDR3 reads CASSARLGAGEAFF. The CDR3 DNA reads TGTGCCAGCAGCGCCCGGCTGGGGGCAGGGGAAGCTTTCTTT.

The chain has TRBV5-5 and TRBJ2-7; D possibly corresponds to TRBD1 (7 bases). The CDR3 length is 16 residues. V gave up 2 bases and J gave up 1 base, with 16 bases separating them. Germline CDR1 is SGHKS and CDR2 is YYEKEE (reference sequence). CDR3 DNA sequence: TGTGCCAGCAGCTTAGGGGGGACAGCGGTATCCTACGAGCAGTACTTC. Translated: CASSLGGTAVSYEQYF. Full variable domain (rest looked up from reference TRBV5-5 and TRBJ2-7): DAGVTQSPTHLIKTRGQQVTLRCSPISGHKSVSWYQQVLGQGPQFIFQYYEKEERGRGNFPDRFSARQFPNYSSELNVNALLLGDSALYLCASSLGGTAVSYEQYFGPGTRLTVT.